A single sample is the source of the 25 T cell receptor beta chains below, sequenced in a study of TIL therapy for anti-PD-1-resistant metastatic lung cancer (dated by TCRdb to about 2021). Using bias-controlled multiplex PCR with the immunoSEQ v3 hsTCRB kit, the TCR beta CDR3 regions were amplified from genomic DNA. TCRdb re-hosts the immuneACCESS table, in-frame sequences only. Its copies lack some clones; in the studies checked, an unresolved V gene accounts for under half of them, and the cause for the rest is not known. Recorded for this sample are 45,000 to 60,000 clones; less than 80% of them occurred a single time. Of the sample, around 4.8% falls within the top ten clones. What the time point label conveys for this sample: pre-treatment sample, taken before nivolumab and TIL therapy. This specimen was blood, taken at baseline. The receptor set was obtained from a woman aged 25-80 years with non-small cell lung cancer.

The chain recombines TRBV5-4 with TRBJ1-2, with 7 bases lining up with TRBD1. The length of the CDR3 is 15 residues. Germline-derived CDR1 and CDR2 are SGHNT and YYREEE (reference sequence). The J segment lost 0 bases and the V segment lost 2 bases, leaving 4 bases of the junction unmatched. The CDR3 reads CASSLRQGTNYGYTF. CDR3 coding DNA: TGTGCCAGCAGCTTACGACAGGGAACTAACTATGGCTACACCTTC.

A single count supports this clone. The limits of the CDR3 on the DNA are not certain, so only TCRdb's listed CDR3 is given. V is TRBV12-5 and J is TRBJ2-3. Germline-derived CDR1 and CDR2 are LGHNT and FRNRAP. The CDR3 extends over 15 residues, inclusive of both ends. CDR3: CASGFGPGRTDTQYF.

The genes are TRBV2 and TRBJ1-1; D is uncertain. Germline lookup yields CDR1 SNHLY and CDR2 FYNNEI. V was cut by 7 bases and J by 4 bases, with 10 bases left in between. This CDR3 has 12 amino acids. This CDR3 is CASTRQITEAFF. The CDR3, as DNA: TGTGCCAGCACTCGGCAGATCACTGAAGCTTTCTTT. Complete variable domain (other parts from reference TRBV2 and TRBJ1-1): EPEVTQTPSHQVTQMGQEVILRCVPISNHLYFYWYRQILGQKVEFLVSFYNNEISEKSEIFDDQFSVERPDGSNFTLKIRSTKLEDSAMYFCASTRQITEAFFGQGTRLTVV.

The V and J genes are TRBV5-8 and TRBJ1-1; D is perhaps TRBD1 (6 bases). The CDR3 is 12 residues long. The germline V and J ends were trimmed by 0 bases and 9 bases, with 9 bases remaining between them. Germline V gene lookup returns CDR1 SGHTS and CDR2 YDEGEE. The CDR3 DNA is TGTGCCAGCAGCTTGGAAAGGGGGAAAGCTTTCTTT. Amino acid sequence: CASSLERGKAFF.

The chain carries TRBV7-9 and TRBJ1-4; D is uncertain. The length of the CDR3 is 15 residues. The germline gives CDR1 SEHNR, CDR2 FQNEAQ (reference sequence). V was trimmed by 3 bases and J by 4 bases, leaving 12 bases between them. The CDR3 DNA reads as TGTGCCAGCAGCTTTAGTGTAGGCCTTAATGAAAAACTGTTTTTT. Amino acid sequence: CASSFSVGLNEKLFF.

The CDR3 sequence: CASSPTDSFNYGYTF. Here the CDR3 DNA reads TGTGCCAGCAGCCCCACGGACAGCTTTAACTATGGCTACACCTTC. The genes are TRBV11-2 and TRBJ1-2, with D perhaps TRBD1 (6 bases). V was cut by 5 bases and J by 1 base, with 14 bases left in between. The CDR3 consists of 15 residues. Looked up from germline, CDR1 is SGHAT and CDR2 is FQNNGV.

The rearrangement links TRBV2 to TRBJ2-1; TRBD2 matches 7 bases. Germline V gene sequence: CDR1 SNHLY, CDR2 FYNNEI. V was clipped by 4 bases and J by 4 bases; unmatched bases: 7. The CDR3 covers 15 residues. CDR3 sequence reads: CASSGASGFYNEQFF. Here the CDR3 DNA reads TGTGCCAGCAGTGGGGCTAGCGGTTTTTACAATGAGCAGTTCTTC.

The rearrangement uses TRBV11-2 and TRBJ2-7, with 7 bases fitting TRBD1. CDR3 length: 13 amino acids. J gave up 3 bases and V 5 bases, and 4 bases lay outside the gene matches. The germline gives CDR1 SGHAT, CDR2 FQNNGV. The CDR3 nucleotides are TGTGCCAGCAGCCCGGGACAGATCTACGAGCAGTACTTC. Residues: CASSPGQIYEQYF.

V is TRBV7-7 and J is TRBJ2-2, with D tentatively TRBD1 (5 bases). Germline CDR1 reads SSHAT; CDR2 reads FNYEAQ (reference sequence). Trimming cost V 5 bases and J 1 base, with 14 bases left between them. The CDR3 has 16 amino acids. Here the CDR3 reads CASSLEPTGNTGELFF. The CDR3 nucleotides are TGTGCCAGCAGCCTTGAGCCAACAGGGAACACCGGGGAGCTGTTTTTT. The whole variable domain, remainder taken from reference TRBV7-7 and TRBJ2-2, is GAGVSQSPRYKVTKRGQDVTLRCDPISSHATLYWYQQALGQGPEFLTYFNYEAQPDKSGLPSDRFSAERPEGSISTLTIQRTEQRDSAMYRCASSLEPTGNTGELFFGEGSRLTVL.

The V and J genes are TRBV10-3 and TRBJ2-2; 9 bases match TRBD1. Germline V lookup: CDR1 ENHRY, CDR2 SYGVKD. The CDR3 totals 16 residues. After removal of 2 bases from V and 4 bases from J, the junction contained 5 bases not matched to a gene. The CDR3 region is CAISERDREGTGELFF. The CDR3 DNA follows: TGTGCCATCAGTGAGAGGGACAGGGAGGGCACCGGGGAGCTGTTTTTT.

This clone has more than one count but fewer than ten. This rearrangement joins TRBV2 to TRBJ1-1, with unresolved D. Germline V CDR1 and CDR2: SNHLY, FYNNEI. Trimming shortened V by 3 bases and J by 0 bases, and 5 bases separated the two germline ends. This CDR3 is built from 13 residues. The CDR3 DNA sequence: TGTGCCAGCAGTGAGGGCTTGAACACTGAAGCTTTCTTT. Encoded protein: CASSEGLNTEAFF.

The chain joins TRBV5-1 to TRBJ1-2; the D gene is possibly TRBD1 (5 bases). The V end lost 2 bases, the J end lost 8 bases, and 16 bases lay between the germline ends. The CDR3 is 14 residues long. The V gene's germline CDR1 is SGHRS and CDR2 YFSETQ. CDR3 region: CASSFDQGRWGYTF. As DNA, the CDR3 is TGCGCCAGCAGCTTCGATCAGGGTCGGTGGGGCTACACCTTC.

This clone was counted once. This chain links TRBV5-1 with TRBJ2-7, with a weak D call TRBD2 (6 bases). Germline V gene data show CDR1 as SGHRS and CDR2 as YFSETQ. V was shortened by 0 bases and J by 0 bases, with 16 bases between the two germline ends. The CDR3 contains 17 residues. CDR3 sequence: CASSLAPPGAGSYEQYF. The CDR3 bases are TGCGCCAGCAGCTTGGCCCCTCCGGGAGCCGGCTCCTACGAGCAGTACTTC.

V is TRBV19 and J is TRBJ2-7; D is undetermined. The CDR3 has 14 amino acids. The V end lost 5 bases, the J end lost 5 bases, and 16 bases lay between the germline ends. The germline V gene encodes CDR1 LNHDA and CDR2 SQIVND (reference sequence). The CDR3 spells CASSQSGIGDEQYF. For the CDR3, the DNA is TGTGCCAGTAGTCAGAGTGGGATTGGAGACGAGCAGTACTTC.

A note on this clone: Relative to the germline gene, one junction end is altered; a read error may explain this. This chain's CDR3 is CASSLAGSVGNEPQHF. CDR3 DNA sequence: TGTGCCAGCAGTTTGGCCGGATCGGTAGGCAATGAGCCCCAGCATTTT. The chain employs TRBV28 and TRBJ1-5, with D uncertain. CDR1 is MDHEN, CDR2 SYDVKM, per germline. This CDR3 has 16 residues.

The rearrangement joins TRBV5-1 to TRBJ2-1, with a weak D call TRBD2 (5 bases). The CDR3 is 13 residues long. Germline CDR1 reads SGHRS; CDR2 reads YFSETQ. V dropped 1 base and J dropped 7 bases, with 9 bases sitting between them. CDR3 nucleotide sequence: TGCGCCAGCAGCTTGTTAACTAGGAATGAGCAGTTCTTC. Protein sequence: CASSLLTRNEQFF.

In this sample, this clone turned up a few times. V is TRBV25-1 and J is TRBJ1-2; D call uncertain. The CDR3 contains 13 residues. CDR1 is MGHDK and CDR2 is SYGVNS in the germline V gene. The germline V and J ends were trimmed by 7 bases and 2 bases, with 11 bases remaining between them. The CDR3 DNA follows: TGTGCCAGCATGTTGAACAGCAACTATGGCTACACCTTC. This gives the protein CASMLNSNYGYTF.

This rearrangement joins TRBV4-3 to TRBJ1-2; D remains ambiguous. Trimming pared 0 bases from V and 4 bases from J, leaving 15 bases between. This CDR3 spans 16 amino acids. From germline, CDR1 is LGHNA and CDR2 YSLEER. CDR3 amino acids: CASSQEGGGYPYGYTF. The CDR3 coding sequence is TGCGCCAGCAGCCAAGAAGGCGGAGGCTACCCCTATGGCTACACCTTC.

V and J are TRBV7-2 and TRBJ2-2; D gene unclear. The ends were cut back, 7 bases at V and 3 bases at J, with 12 bases in the middle. The CDR3 runs to 14 residues. CDR1 is SGHTA and CDR2 is FQGNSA in the germline V gene. The CDR3 DNA sequence: TGTGCCAGCACCCACCTCCCGGACACCGGGGAGCTGTTTTTT. Its protein is CASTHLPDTGELFF.

The rearrangement joins TRBV19 to TRBJ1-1, with TRBD1 matching 7 bases. Germline lookup yields CDR1 LNHDA and CDR2 SQIVND (reference sequence). V was clipped by 6 bases and J by 1 base; unmatched bases: 5. The CDR3 consists of 14 residues. In nucleotides, the CDR3 is TGTGCCAGTAGCCGGGACAGACAGAACACTGAAGCTTTCTTT. Encoded protein: CASSRDRQNTEAFF.

CDR3 sequence: CASSEVGTGANVLTF. The CDR3 DNA reads as TGTGCCAGCAGTGAAGTCGGGACTGGGGCCAACGTCCTGACTTTC. The chain links TRBV2 to TRBJ2-6; maybe TRBD2 (5 bases). With 1 base removed from V and 2 bases from J, the gap between germline ends came to 6 bases. There are 15 residues in the CDR3. Per the germline V gene, CDR1 is SNHLY and CDR2 is FYNNEI.

J is TRBJ1-2 and V is TRBV5-1; D is perhaps TRBD1 (5 bases). CDR1 and CDR2 (germline): SGHRS, YFSETQ. There are 14 residues in the CDR3. The ends were cut back, 0 bases at V and 8 bases at J, with 14 bases in the middle. The CDR3 is CASSLEGGVTGYTF. CDR3 nucleotide sequence: TGCGCCAGCAGCTTGGAAGGAGGGGTCACAGGCTACACCTTC.

This clone was counted only a few times. This chain connects TRBV29-1 to TRBJ1-1; 7 bases fit TRBD1. The length of the CDR3 is 11 residues. V shed 6 bases, J shed 9 bases, and the junction held 7 bases outside the gene matches. From germline, CDR1 is SQVTM and CDR2 ANQGSEA. For the CDR3, the DNA is TGCAGCGTGGGCGGGACAGCTAAAGCTTTCTTT. Amino acid sequence: CSVGGTAKAFF.

The rearrangement uses TRBV27 and TRBJ2-7; 10 bases line up with TRBD2. This CDR3 region has 14 residues. J lost 3 bases, V lost 8 bases, and 7 bases had no gene match. The germline gives CDR1 MNHEY, CDR2 SMNVEV (reference sequence). The CDR3 sequence is CASASGRDYYEQYF. CDR3 in DNA: TGTGCCAGCGCTAGCGGGAGAGACTACTACGAGCAGTACTTC.

Here the CDR3 reads CASSLWGRVNTEAFF. The CDR3 DNA follows: TGTGCCAGCAGTTTATGGGGGCGGGTGAACACTGAAGCTTTCTTT. The V call is TRBV27, the J call TRBJ1-1, with D maybe TRBD1 (6 bases). Germline V gives CDR1 MNHEY, CDR2 SMNVEV (reference sequence). The CDR3 totals 15 residues. Trimming pared 1 base from V and 0 bases from J, leaving 9 bases between.